The present T cell receptor (beta chain) was sequenced within a study of blood T cell repertoires in COVID-19. The overall study: From T cells, B-cell-depleted T cells, or PBMCs came the material, which was cDNA or gDNA.

Germline V gives CDR1 LGHDT, CDR2 YNNKEL (reference sequence). This CDR3 has 11 residues. The data were produced by immunoSEQ multiplex PCR, yet TCRdb's version contains in-frame clones alone and is incomplete. The table shows 200,000 or so clones, with roughly 80% occurring only once. A word on this clone: At one end, the junction sequence differs from germline, possibly due to a read error.

Material: peripheral blood. This clonotype was obtained from a man in his 60s with COVID-19, enrolled during active disease. The genes are TRBV3-1 (or the pseudogene TRBV3-2) and TRBJ2-3; possible D gene TRBD2, 6 bases. Here the CDR3 reads CASSHATGLKF. The CDR3 nucleotides read TGTGCCAGCAGCCACGCGACGGGACTCAAGTTT.